This TCR beta chain was recorded in a study of early T cells in non-severe SARS-CoV-2 infection. Looking at the study overall: Alpha and beta chains were unpaired, from unsorted whole-blood bulk RNA.

The table lists this clonotype with a few counts. The antigen is unknown. Study findings and constraints: In VDJdb matching, anti-spike CD8 responses were favored while private and CD4 specificities went missing.

Germline V gives CDR1 SGHRS, CDR2 YFSETQ. The CDR3 spans 15 residues. V dropped 3 bases and J dropped 1 base, with 10 bases sitting between them. The TCR library protocol was used to attach unique molecular identifiers. These identifiers were attached to individual cDNA molecules. TCRdb ran MiXCR on the 5' RACE reads and lists one entry per CDR3 protein. The sample records tens of thousands of distinct CDR3 sequences, approximately 10% being singletons. Sequenced material: whole blood, taken at baseline. The gene calls are TRBV5-1 and TRBJ2-2; the D gene is possibly TRBD2 (6 bases). The receptor was isolated from an adult who was a healthcare worker with PCR-confirmed SARS-CoV-2 infection or an uninfected control (not recorded which). CDR3 residues: CASSYSGQNTGELFF. The CDR3 coding sequence is TGCGCCAGCAGCTATAGCGGCCAGAACACCGGGGAGCTGTTTTTT.